The 19 T cell receptor beta chains below come from one sample, sequenced in a study of CD8 T cells in ankylosing spondylitis (dated by TCRdb to 2016 to 2017). The library relied on 5' RACE. The sequencer listed for this sample is Illumina HiSeq 2500. In-frame beta chains were kept once TCRdb had trimmed the public reads at Q25 with fastp and called clones with MiXCR. CDR3 protein duplicates are merged, each entry listing the most common genes and DNA. The sample data list about 110,000 distinct CDR3 sequences, and less than 25% of these were observed just once. Of the sample, 12% is held by the ten largest clones. Input material: synovial fluid, either unsorted or a sorted T cell fraction (not recorded which). These receptor sequences come from a male donor with ankylosing spondylitis.

In this sample, this clonotype turned up many times. The gene calls are TRBV30 and TRBJ1-4; tentative D call: TRBD1 (5 bases). This CDR3 has 13 residues. Germline assignment: CDR1 GTSNPN and CDR2 SVGIG (reference sequence). The V and J ends lost 5 bases and 5 bases respectively, with 12 bases between them. CDR3 loop: CAWSVTDNEKLFF. The CDR3 DNA follows: TGTGCCTGGTCTGTGACAGACAATGAAAAACTGTTTTTT.

This clonotype was found a few times. The rearrangement uses TRBV5-1 and TRBJ2-2; the D gene is possibly TRBD1 (6 bases). Per germline, CDR1 SGHRS and CDR2 YFSETQ. Trimming pared 2 bases from V and 6 bases from J, leaving 17 bases between. The CDR3 is 16 amino acids. The CDR3 spells CASSFWGPRNAGELFF. The CDR3 DNA reads TGCGCCAGCAGCTTCTGGGGGCCCCGCAACGCCGGGGAGCTGTTTTTT. The full variable domain, with the rest looked up from reference TRBV5-1 and TRBJ2-2, is KAGVTQTPRYLIKTRGQQVTLSCSPISGHRSVSWYQQTPGQGLQFLFEYFSETQRNKGNFPGRFSGRQFSNSRSEMNVSTLELGDSALYLCASSFWGPRNAGELFFGEGSRLTVL.

This chain uses TRBV20-1 with TRBJ2-5; D is uncertain. Germline CDR1 is DFQATT and CDR2 is SNEGSKA (reference sequence). The V end lost 5 bases, the J end lost 3 bases, and 13 bases lay between the germline ends. The CDR3 covers 13 residues. The CDR3: CSAGPMGKETQYF. As DNA, the CDR3 is TGCAGTGCTGGACCGATGGGAAAAGAGACCCAGTACTTC.

The rearrangement joins TRBV5-5 to TRBJ1-1; the match to TRBD1 covers 7 bases. This CDR3 is built from 14 residues. Germline trimming cut 3 bases from V and 5 bases from J; bases unmatched to any gene: 7. CDR1 SGHKS and CDR2 YYEKEE come from the germline V gene (reference sequence). CDR3 DNA: TGTGCCAGCAGCTGGACCGCAGGGGGGACTGAAGCTTTCTTT. It yields the protein CASSWTAGGTEAFF.

This rearrangement joins TRBV7-8 to TRBJ2-2; no clear D. In germline, CDR1 is SGHVS, CDR2 FQNEAQ. V gave up 2 bases and J gave up 7 bases, with 5 bases separating them. CDR3 length: 12 residues. The CDR3 sequence is CASSLISGELFF. The CDR3 DNA is TGTGCCAGCAGCTTAATTAGCGGGGAGCTGTTTTTT.

The V gene is TRBV25-1, the J gene TRBJ2-3, with D maybe TRBD2 (7 bases). This CDR3 has 17 amino acids. Germline CDR1 is MGHDK and CDR2 is SYGVNS. Trimming pared 5 bases from V and 1 base from J, leaving 19 bases between. DNA for the CDR3: TGTGCCAGCAGTCTGGGAGGGGGGATGATAGGCACAGATACGCAGTATTTT. Translated: CASSLGGGMIGTDTQYF. The variable domain in full, completed from reference TRBV25-1 and TRBJ2-3, reads EADIYQTPRYLVIGTGKKITLECSQTMGHDKMYWYQQDPGMELHLIHYSYGVNSTEKGDLSSESTVSRIRTEHFPLTLESARPSHTSQYLCASSLGGGMIGTDTQYFGPGTRLTVL.

This clonotype was counted a few times. The chain employs TRBV9 and TRBJ2-5; 10 positions agree with TRBD2. Germline CDR1 and CDR2: SGDLS and YYNGEE. With V trimmed by 4 bases and J by 5 bases, 8 bases remained unmatched. The CDR3 is 15 amino acids. In DNA form, the CDR3 reads TGTGCCAGCAGCCCCCGGACTAGCGGAAGTGAGACCCAGTACTTC. This sequence encodes CASSPRTSGSETQYF.

This clonotype came up a few times. The V call is TRBV2, the J call TRBJ2-2; 7 bases agree with TRBD2. This CDR3 region has 14 residues. From germline, CDR1 is SNHLY and CDR2 FYNNEI. Trimming removed 3 bases from V and 5 bases from J; junction bases left unmatched: 3. CDR3 region: CASSEPGGTGELFF. DNA of the CDR3: TGTGCCAGCAGTGAGCCGGGGGGAACCGGGGAGCTGTTTTTT.

Comment on this clonotype: A read error may be the cause here, since a much bigger clone is one base away. J is TRBJ2-1 and V is TRBV7-2; D may be TRBD1 (5 bases). This CDR3 is built from 16 residues. Germline V gives CDR1 SGHTA, CDR2 FQGNSA. The germline V and J ends were trimmed by 5 bases and 6 bases, with 20 bases remaining between them. The CDR3 DNA follows: TGTACCAGCAGCCCGGCGTCCAGGGCCACGCGCAATGAGCAGTTCTTC. The encoded protein is CTSSPASRATRNEQFF. The full variable domain, its missing parts supplied by reference TRBV7-2 and TRBJ2-1, is GAGVSQSPSNKVTEKGKDVELRCDPISGHTALYWYRQSLGQGLEFLIYFQGNSAPDKSGLPSDRFSAERTGGSVSTLTIQRTQQEDSAVYLCTSSPASRATRNEQFFGPGTRLTVL.

In this sample, this clonotype turned up a few times. The V call is TRBV4-1, the J call TRBJ2-1; 9 bases agree with TRBD1. Losses at the gene ends were 3 bases for V and 6 bases for J; bases not matched to a gene: 9. This CDR3 comprises 16 residues. The V gene's germline CDR1 is MGHRA and CDR2 YSYEKL. CDR3 amino acids: CASSQGDRGRANEQFF. The CDR3 DNA sequence: TGCGCCAGCAGCCAGGGTGACAGGGGGAGAGCCAATGAGCAGTTCTTC.

This clonotype was observed at least ten times. The chain links TRBV6-5 to TRBJ2-1, with 10 bases that match TRBD2. The CDR3 covers 15 residues. Trimming cost V 4 bases and J 4 bases; bases outside gene matches: 4. CDR1 MNHEY and CDR2 SVGAGI come from the germline V gene. The CDR3 DNA reads as TGTGCCAGCAGTTCACTAGCGGGAAAATACAATGAGCAGTTCTTC. Its translation: CASSSLAGKYNEQFF.

As DNA, the CDR3 is TGTGCCAGCAGCTTTTCAGGGACGGTCAATGAGCAGTTCTTC. It is translated as CASSFSGTVNEQFF. The chain has TRBV7-8 and TRBJ2-1; D possibly uses TRBD1 or TRBD2 (5 bases each). The germline CDR1 and CDR2 sequences are SGHVS and FQNEAQ. The V end lost 3 bases, the J end lost 6 bases, and 12 bases lay between the germline ends. This CDR3 has 14 residues.

The CDR3, as DNA: TGTGCCAGCAGTTACTCAGGTACCGGGCCGCCAGGCTCCTACAATGAGCAGTTCTTC. Amino acids: CASSYSGTGPPGSYNEQFF. This chain links TRBV6-5 with TRBJ2-1, with D unclear. CDR1 and CDR2 (germline): MNHEY, SVGAGI. Trimming left V 0 bases short and J 0 bases short, with 18 bases between. This CDR3 is built from 19 residues.

This chain joins TRBV7-9 and TRBJ1-3; 9 nucleotides agree with TRBD1. V was pared by 5 bases and J by 3 bases, with 8 bases of the junction left unmatched. Germline V lookup: CDR1 SEHNR, CDR2 FQNEAQ (reference sequence). This CDR3 comprises 16 residues. The CDR3, as DNA: TGTGCCAGCAGCCCGGAGGACAGGGGTGGTGGAAACACCATATATTTT. Translation: CASSPEDRGGGNTIYF.

The chain combines TRBV6-1 with TRBJ2-3; TRBD1 agrees at 7 bases. The junction had 17 bases not matched to a gene; V was cut back by 7 bases and J by 1 base. The germline gives CDR1 MNHNS, CDR2 SASEGT. The CDR3 loop spans 18 amino acids. The CDR3 protein is CASNLDALTGMGTDTQYF. For the CDR3, the DNA is TGTGCCAGCAACCTCGACGCCCTGACAGGGATGGGCACAGATACGCAGTATTTT.

This chain joins TRBV12-3 or TRBV12-4 and TRBJ1-5; D call uncertain. The CDR3 length is 13 residues. V dropped 5 bases and J dropped 5 bases, with 10 bases sitting between them. The CDR3 protein is CASSKREDQPQHF. The CDR3 DNA reads TGTGCCAGCAGTAAGCGCGAAGATCAGCCCCAGCATTTT.

This clonotype turned up a few times. The chain recombines TRBV12-3 or TRBV12-4 with TRBJ2-2; the match to TRBD2 covers 8 bases. V trimming: 7 bases; J trimming: 5 bases; junction bases outside the gene matches: 12. The CDR3 runs 16 residues. The CDR3 reads CASIRGSGTRTGELFF. DNA for the CDR3: TGTGCCAGCATTAGGGGGTCCGGGACTAGGACCGGGGAGCTGTTTTTT.

V and J are TRBV20-1 and TRBJ1-2; no clear D. The CDR3 spans 14 residues. Germline V gene sequence: CDR1 DFQATT, CDR2 SNEGSKA (reference sequence). V was trimmed by 0 bases and J by 5 bases, leaving 13 bases between them. CDR3 region: CSARDGRTPYGYTF. As DNA, the CDR3 is TGCAGTGCTAGAGATGGTCGCACGCCTTATGGCTACACCTTC.

V gene TRBV7-2 combines with J gene TRBJ2-5; D may correspond to TRBD1 or TRBD2 (5 bases each). Germline V CDR1 and CDR2: SGHTA, FQGNSA. CDR3 length equals 16 residues. The V and J ends lost 5 bases and 4 bases respectively, with 20 bases between them. Here the CDR3 reads CASSPRSLGVGETQYF. CDR3 nucleotide sequence: TGTGCCAGCAGCCCCCGATCGTTGGGGGTTGGAGAGACCCAGTACTTC.